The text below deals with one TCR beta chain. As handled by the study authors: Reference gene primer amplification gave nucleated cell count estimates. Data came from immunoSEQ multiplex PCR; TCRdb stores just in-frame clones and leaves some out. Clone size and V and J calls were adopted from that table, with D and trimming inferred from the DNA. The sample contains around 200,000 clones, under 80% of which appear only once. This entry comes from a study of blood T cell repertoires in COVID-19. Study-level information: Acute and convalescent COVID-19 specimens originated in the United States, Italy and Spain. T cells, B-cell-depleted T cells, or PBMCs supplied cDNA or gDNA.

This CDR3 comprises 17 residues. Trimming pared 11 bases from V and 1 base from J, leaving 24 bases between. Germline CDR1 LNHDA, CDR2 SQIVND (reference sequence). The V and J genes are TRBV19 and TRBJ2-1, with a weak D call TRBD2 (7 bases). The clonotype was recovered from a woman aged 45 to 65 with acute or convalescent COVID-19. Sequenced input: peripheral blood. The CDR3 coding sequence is TGTGCCCGCACGGGGAGGGGGACGTCCCTATCCTACAATGAGCAGTTCTTC. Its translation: CARTGRGTSLSYNEQFF.